Listed here are 31 T cell receptor beta chains from one sample, sequenced in a study of CD8+ T cells in alopecia areata. As for treatment: oral pan-JAK inhibitor, 5-10 mg twice daily. Sequencing relied on a cDNA template that was reverse transcribed from extracted RNA. Assay used: immunoSEQ multiplex PCR; TCRdb lists only in-frame clones, some missing. This table holds approximately 190,000 clones, 58% found once. The sequenced sample was CD4+ T cells sorted from blood, obtained at week 24, from a patient treated with tofacitinib. Receptor source: a human donor with alopecia areata.

The chain employs TRBV5-1 and TRBJ2-7; TRBD2 matches at 10 bases. The CDR3 is 16 residues long. V dropped 3 bases and J dropped 4; count of bases not matched to a gene: 10. Germline loops: CDR1 SGHRS, CDR2 YFSETQ. This chain's CDR3 is CASSSVALAGRYEQYF. In DNA form, the CDR3 reads TGCGCCAGCAGCTCCGTCGCACTAGCGGGAAGGTACGAGCAGTACTTC.

This clone was counted once. The V call is TRBV18, the J call TRBJ2-7; 7 bases align to TRBD1. With 6 bases clipped from V and 4 bases from J, the junction kept 12 bases outside the gene matches. CDR1 and CDR2 (germline): KGHSH, LQKENI. The CDR3 sequence is 15 residues long. The CDR3 coding sequence is TGTGCCAGCTCCACGGGACAGCCTACCGATTACGAGCAGTACTTC. This translates into CASSTGQPTDYEQYF.

V usage is TRBV15 and J usage is TRBJ1-5; the D is unclear. This CDR3 is built from 13 residues. CDR1 is LNHNV and CDR2 is YYDKDF in the germline V gene (reference sequence). Between the trimmed V and J ends, which lost 9 bases and 5 bases, there was a span of 14 bases. The CDR3 bases are TGTGCCACGAGCGGTAACGGTCATCAGCCCCAGCATTTT. This codes for CATSGNGHQPQHF.

The rearrangement links TRBV6-5 to TRBJ2-7; D possibly uses TRBD1 or TRBD2 (5 bases each). V was cut by 7 bases and J by 2 bases, with 15 bases left in between. The CDR3 is 14 residues long. Germline assignment: CDR1 MNHEY and CDR2 SVGAGI. The CDR3 protein is CASTRQGATYEQYF. Here the CDR3 DNA reads TGTGCCAGCACCCGGCAGGGAGCTACCTACGAGCAGTACTTC.

This clone was picked up a small number of times. This rearrangement joins TRBV25-1 to TRBJ1-2; TRBD1 is a possible D gene (5 bases). V lost 3 bases to trimming and J lost 7 bases, with 9 bases between them. Germline V gives CDR1 MGHDK, CDR2 SYGVNS. CDR3 size: 12 residues. This chain's CDR3 is CASSEGEGGYTF. The CDR3 DNA reads as TGTGCCAGCAGTGAGGGGGAAGGTGGCTACACCTTC.

V is TRBV6-5 and J is TRBJ1-3; D is uncertain. V lost 2 bases and J 4 bases, leaving 6 bases between the germline ends. Germline V lookup: CDR1 MNHEY, CDR2 SVGAGI. CDR3 length: 13 amino acids. CDR3 in amino acids: CASSYTIGNTIYF. DNA for the CDR3: TGTGCCAGCAGTTACACGATCGGAAACACCATATATTTT.

V and J are TRBV29-1 and TRBJ2-7; 7 bases map to TRBD1. Germline trimming cut 6 bases from V and 6 bases from J; bases unmatched to any gene: 14. The V gene's germline CDR1 is SQVTM and CDR2 ANQGSEA. CDR3 length equals 14 residues. Written as DNA, the CDR3 is TGCAGCGTCAGAACCGACAGGGTTCTATCCGAGCAGTACTTC. Translated: CSVRTDRVLSEQYF.

This clone was picked up a small number of times. This chain uses TRBV7-2 with TRBJ1-2; 9 positions agree with TRBD1. Trimming at V came to 1 base and at J to 7 bases, leaving 1 base not matched to a gene. CDR3 length: 13 residues. Germline CDR1 and CDR2: SGHTA and FQGNSA. The DNA for the CDR3 is TGTGCCAGCAGCTTAGGGGGACAGGGTGGCTACACCTTC. It specifies CASSLGGQGGYTF.

The chain carries TRBV5-1 and TRBJ1-3; tentatively, D is TRBD1 (5 bases). Trimming stripped 0 bases from V and 3 bases from J, with 10 bases between. The CDR3 spans 15 residues. Germline CDR1 reads SGHRS; CDR2 reads YFSETQ. The CDR3 bases are TGCGCCAGCAGCTTGGTAGGGACCCATGGAAACACCATATATTTT. It encodes CASSLVGTHGNTIYF.

The sample holds one count of this clone. The chain employs TRBV9 and TRBJ2-5; a weak D match, TRBD2 (7 bases). Trimming removed 1 base from V and 5 bases from J, with 18 bases in between. CDR1 is SGDLS and CDR2 is YYNGEE in the germline V gene. The CDR3 is 16 residues long. CDR3 loop: CASSVTGGHIPETQYF. The CDR3 DNA is TGTGCCAGCAGCGTAACGGGGGGCCATATACCGGAGACCCAGTACTTC.

The V call is TRBV5-1, the J call TRBJ1-1, with a weak D call TRBD1 (6 bases). The CDR3 totals 14 residues. The V end lost 4 bases, the J end lost 5 bases, and 15 bases lay between the germline ends. CDR1 is SGHRS, CDR2 YFSETQ, per germline. The DNA for the CDR3 is TGCGCCAGCAGCATGACAGGCCATGGGACTGAAGCTTTCTTT. Protein: CASSMTGHGTEAFF.

This chain joins TRBV28 and TRBJ2-7, with 7 bases that match TRBD1. CDR3 length: 14 residues. Trimming removed 5 bases from V and 3 bases from J; junction bases left unmatched: 7. Looked up from germline, CDR1 is MDHEN and CDR2 is SYDVKM. This CDR3 is CASSKIRDSYEQYF. The CDR3 DNA follows: TGTGCCAGCAGTAAGATCCGGGACAGCTACGAGCAGTACTTC. The full variable domain, rest sourced from reference TRBV28 and TRBJ2-7, is DVKVTQSSRYLVKRTGEKVFLECVQDMDHENMFWYRQDPGLGLRLIYFSYDVKMKEKGDIPEGYSVSREKKERFSLILESASTNQTSMYLCASSKIRDSYEQYFGPGTRLTVT.

V usage is TRBV7-9 and J usage is TRBJ1-3, with 7 bases that match TRBD1. The J segment lost 1 base and the V segment lost 5 bases, leaving 14 bases of the junction unmatched. The CDR3 totals 18 residues. The V gene's germline CDR1 is SEHNR and CDR2 FQNEAQ (reference sequence). The CDR3: CASSPPRAGGRSGNTIYF. Here the CDR3 DNA reads TGTGCCAGCAGCCCACCCCGGGCAGGGGGAAGGTCTGGAAACACCATATATTTT.

In DNA, the CDR3 is TGTGCCAGCAGTTTTGTGGGGGCGAACACCGGGGAGCTGTTTTTT. Translating it yields CASSFVGANTGELFF. This chain connects TRBV28 to TRBJ2-2, with D possibly being TRBD1 or TRBD2 (5 bases each). Germline assignment: CDR1 MDHEN and CDR2 SYDVKM. The V end was cut by 3 bases, the J end by 0 bases, with 8 bases between. This CDR3 is 15 amino acids long.

The chain recombines TRBV7-6 with TRBJ1-4, with D possibly being TRBD1 (6 bases). There are 16 residues in the CDR3. Trimming took off 5 bases at V and 0 bases at J, with 13 bases between the two ends. CDR1 is SGHVS, CDR2 FNYEAQ, per germline. DNA of the CDR3: TGTGCCAGCAGCACAACAGGGATAACAACTAATGAAAAACTGTTTTTT. Translated, it gives CASSTTGITTNEKLFF.

This clone was found once. The chain couples TRBV14 to TRBJ1-2; no clear D gene. The V end was cut by 1 base, the J end by 2 bases, with 5 bases between. Germline lookup yields CDR1 SGHDN and CDR2 FVKESK. The CDR3 is 13 amino acids. CDR3 amino acids: CASSQVENYGYTF. The CDR3 DNA reads TGTGCCAGCAGCCAAGTGGAGAACTATGGCTACACCTTC. The full variable domain, completed using reference TRBV14 and TRBJ1-2, is EAGVTQFPSHSVIEKGQTVTLRCDPISGHDNLYWYRRVMGKEIKFLLHFVKESKQDESGMPNNRFLAERTGGTYSTLKVQPAELEDSGVYFCASSQVENYGYTFGSGTRLTVV.

The gene calls are TRBV29-1 and TRBJ2-7, with D possibly matching TRBD1 (7 bases). V lost 2 bases to trimming and J lost 5 bases, with 13 bases between them. This CDR3 has 13 residues. Germline V CDR1 and CDR2: SQVTM, ANQGSEA. CDR3 sequence reads: CSVEKQGGDEQYF. CDR3 DNA: TGCAGCGTTGAAAAGCAGGGGGGCGACGAGCAGTACTTC.

This clone has more than one count but fewer than ten. The chain has TRBV10-2 and TRBJ2-7, with a possible D match to TRBD1 (6 bases). The CDR3 loop spans 14 amino acids. The V gene's germline CDR1 is WSHSY and CDR2 SAAADI. Trimming cost V 3 bases and J 3 bases, with 12 bases left between them. CDR3 sequence: CASSDSGALYEQYF. In DNA, the CDR3 is TGCGCCAGCAGTGATTCAGGGGCCCTCTACGAGCAGTACTTC.

This chain uses TRBV7-2 with TRBJ1-5, with TRBD1 matching 8 bases. The CDR3 consists of 14 residues. CDR1 is SGHTA, CDR2 FQGNSA, per germline. The V segment lost 6 bases and the J segment 6 bases; nucleotides outside the gene matches: 7. The CDR3 bases are TGTGCCAGCAGTCAGGGGGCCTCAGGTCAGCCCCAGCATTTT. It codes for CASSQGASGQPQHF.

The rearrangement links TRBV29-1 to TRBJ2-1, with TRBD2 identical over 10 bases. The trim removed 2 bases at V and 10 bases at J, leaving 8 bases unmatched. The CDR3 is made up of 14 amino acids. The germline V gene encodes CDR1 SQVTM and CDR2 ANQGSEA. The CDR3 sequence is CSVEQAGGPREQFF. DNA for the CDR3: TGCAGCGTTGAACAAGCGGGGGGGCCAAGGGAGCAGTTCTTC.

The chain is built from TRBV2 and TRBJ2-5, with D possibly TRBD1 on 6 matching bases. CDR1 is SNHLY, CDR2 FYNNEI, per germline. The CDR3 runs to 14 residues. V lost 6 bases to trimming and J lost 1 base, with 12 bases between them. The chain's CDR3 is CASSRQERQETQYF. CDR3 nucleotides: TGTGCCAGCAGCCGACAGGAGCGCCAAGAGACCCAGTACTTC.

A few counts support this clone. The gene calls are TRBV10-3 and TRBJ2-1, with D perhaps matching TRBD2 (6 bases). Per the germline V gene, CDR1 is ENHRY and CDR2 is SYGVKD. Trimming shortened V by 0 bases and J by 7 bases, and 13 bases separated the two germline ends. This CDR3 spans 15 amino acids. This CDR3 is CAISESGLAGNEQFF. For the CDR3, the DNA is TGTGCCATCAGTGAGTCGGGACTTGCAGGGAATGAGCAGTTCTTC.

The rearrangement links TRBV15 to TRBJ2-3; 9 nucleotides agree with TRBD2. CDR3 length equals 17 residues. The germline V gene has CDR1 LNHNV and CDR2 YYDKDF (reference sequence). With V trimmed by 0 bases and J by 3 bases, 7 bases remained unmatched. CDR3 in amino acids: CATSRDRAGGRTDTQYF. CDR3 DNA: TGTGCCACCAGCAGAGATCGGGCGGGGGGGCGGACAGATACGCAGTATTTT.

V is TRBV5-1 and J is TRBJ2-6; 9 bases map to TRBD1. Germline values: CDR1 SGHRS, CDR2 YFSETQ. V trimming: 4 bases; J trimming: 0 bases; junction bases outside the gene matches: 5. This CDR3 spans 17 amino acids. The CDR3 DNA reads as TGCGCCAGCAGCGTCACAGGGGGCATCTCTGGGGCCAACGTCCTGACTTTC. Translating it yields CASSVTGGISGANVLTF.

The chain combines TRBV19 with TRBJ2-5; TRBD2 matches 12 bases. The junction had 1 base not matched to a gene; V was cut back by 5 bases and J by 3 bases. The germline CDR1 and CDR2 sequences are LNHDA and SQIVND (reference sequence). The CDR3 consists of 14 residues. In DNA form, the CDR3 reads TGTGCCAGTAGTCGACTAGCGGGAGAAGAGACCCAGTACTTC. The encoded protein is CASSRLAGEETQYF.

This clone was detected only a few times. The chain recombines TRBV29-1 with TRBJ2-5; D unclear. There are 13 residues in the CDR3. Trimming took 5 bases from V and 0 from J, leaving 10 bases between them. Per germline, CDR1 SQVTM and CDR2 ANQGSEA. The CDR3 bases are TGCAGCGTTATTACAGAGTACCAAGAGACCCAGTACTTC. The encoded protein is CSVITEYQETQYF.

The sample holds a few counts of this clone. J is TRBJ2-5 and V is TRBV4-1, with 9 nucleotides matching TRBD2. The CDR3 is made up of 18 amino acids. From germline, CDR1 is MGHRA and CDR2 YSYEKL. Losses at the gene ends were 0 bases for V and 5 bases for J; bases not matched to a gene: 13. CDR3 loop: CASSQEPGLAGLRETQYF. The DNA for the CDR3 is TGCGCCAGCAGCCAAGAACCGGGGCTAGCGGGATTGCGGGAGACCCAGTACTTC.

The V and J genes are TRBV19 and TRBJ2-7; D is tentatively TRBD1 or TRBD2 (5 bases each). V was cut by 5 bases and J by 13 bases, with 24 bases left in between. This CDR3 comprises 14 residues. Germline loops: CDR1 LNHDA, CDR2 SQIVND (reference sequence). The CDR3 loop is CASSPQSGGLAAYF. The CDR3 DNA sequence: TGTGCCAGTAGTCCCCAGAGTGGGGGTTTGGCAGCCTACTTC.

This clone was seen a few times. This sequence joins TRBV7-9 and TRBJ1-2; D is undetermined. Trimming removed 3 bases from V and 0 bases from J, with 11 bases in between. The CDR3 has 15 residues. Germline CDR1 SEHNR, CDR2 FQNEAQ (reference sequence). The CDR3, as DNA: TGTGCCAGCAGCTTGGCCCCGGGATCTAACTATGGCTACACCTTC. Translated: CASSLAPGSNYGYTF.

The rearrangement joins TRBV5-1 to TRBJ2-5, with 7 bases that match TRBD1. The CDR3 is made up of 14 amino acids. CDR1 and CDR2 (germline): SGHRS, YFSETQ. V gave up 1 base and J gave up 5 bases; unmatched junction bases: 5. The chain's CDR3 is CASSLTGDSETQYF. The CDR3 bases are TGCGCCAGCAGCTTGACAGGGGATAGCGAGACCCAGTACTTC.

This sequence joins TRBV5-1 and TRBJ2-2; no clear D gene. This CDR3 is built from 13 residues. V was pared by 9 bases and J by 3 bases, with 12 bases between. CDR1 is SGHRS, CDR2 YFSETQ, per germline. The DNA for the CDR3 is TGCGCCACCGGAAACAGCGACACCGGGGAGCTGTTTTTT. Its translation is CATGNSDTGELFF. The full variable domain, with the rest looked up from reference TRBV5-1 and TRBJ2-2, is KAGVTQTPRYLIKTRGQQVTLSCSPISGHRSVSWYQQTPGQGLQFLFEYFSETQRNKGNFPGRFSGRQFSNSRSEMNVSTLELGDSALYLCATGNSDTGELFFGEGSRLTVL.